These 22 T cell receptor beta chains came from one sample sequenced in a study of cytomegalovirus exposure and HLA in healthy donors. In the PCR, 60 Vbeta and 13 Jbeta primers were used. Only in-frame clones appear in the TCRdb table, and some are missing; sequencing was by immunoSEQ multiplex PCR. Altogether 200,000 to 250,000 clones are present, almost 80% being singletons, with the ten largest covering around 1.8%. The sequenced sample was PBMCs. These receptors all stem from a young man in good health and CMV-seronegative.

The chain employs TRBV2 and TRBJ1-1; 10 bases are a match to TRBD1. The CDR3 is 14 residues long. V lost 5 bases and J lost 6; bases outside the gene matches: 6. The germline gives CDR1 SNHLY, CDR2 FYNNEI. CDR3 sequence: CASSPDRGIPEAFF. DNA of the CDR3: TGTGCCAGCAGTCCGGACAGGGGGATACCTGAAGCTTTCTTT. Together with reference TRBV2 and TRBJ1-1, the CDR3 gives the full variable domain: EPEVTQTPSHQVTQMGQEVILRCVPISNHLYFYWYRQILGQKVEFLVSFYNNEISEKSEIFDDQFSVERPDGSNFTLKIRSTKLEDSAMYFCASSPDRGIPEAFFGQGTRLTVV.

The gene calls are TRBV30 and TRBJ1-2; D not resolved. Trimming took off 2 bases at V and 3 bases at J, with 13 bases between the two ends. The germline V gene encodes CDR1 GTSNPN and CDR2 SVGIG (reference sequence). This CDR3 comprises 14 residues. The CDR3 bases are TGTGCCTGGAGTCCCTTTGACTCCCACTATGGCTACACCTTC. This codes for CAWSPFDSHYGYTF.

The rearrangement uses TRBV10-3 and TRBJ2-5; TRBD2 aligns across 7 bases. The J call is uncertain, as TRBJ2-7 better fits the DNA end. The germline V gene has CDR1 ENHRY and CDR2 SYGVKD. The CDR3 is 14 residues long. CDR3 nucleotides: TGTGCCATCAGGGCTAGCGGCGACCCCTACGAGCAGTACTTC. As protein: CAIRASGDPYEQYF.

The table lists this clone with a count of one. The chain has TRBV5-8 and TRBJ1-1; D not certain. Germline CDR1 and CDR2: SGHTS and YDEGEE. CDR3 length equals 14 residues. Trimming removed 4 bases from V and 6 bases from J, with 16 bases in between. This CDR3 is CASSPYSRLAEAFF. The CDR3 coding sequence is TGTGCCAGCAGCCCTTACAGCCGCCTCGCTGAAGCTTTCTTT.

Written as DNA, the CDR3 is TGTGCCAGCAGCTTAGCGGGGAGGCAGGACCCCTACGAGCAGTACTTC. This codes for CASSLAGRQDPYEQYF. This chain links TRBV11-1 with TRBJ2-7; possibly TRBD2 for D (6 bases). This CDR3 region has 16 residues. Trimming took off 0 bases at V and 2 bases at J, with 14 bases between the two ends. From germline, CDR1 is SGHAT and CDR2 FQDESV (reference sequence).

In the case of this clone: Distinct nucleotide sequences in the sample also encode this CDR3. This sequence joins TRBV30 and TRBJ2-7, with 11 bases aligning to TRBD2. Trimming cost V 5 bases and J 6 bases; bases outside gene matches: 6. This CDR3 is 13 amino acids long. The germline V gene has CDR1 GTSNPN and CDR2 SVGIG (reference sequence). The CDR3 nucleotides are TGTGCCTGGGAACTAGCGGGAGACCTCGAGCAGTACTTC. Its translation is CAWELAGDLEQYF.

The CDR3 protein is CAISENSKYGYTF. CDR3 in DNA: TGTGCCATCAGTGAGAACAGCAAATATGGCTACACCTTC. The chain couples TRBV10-3 to TRBJ1-2; D is unclear. This CDR3 is built from 13 residues. Trimming took off 2 bases at V and 5 bases at J, with 9 bases between the two ends. CDR1 is ENHRY and CDR2 is SYGVKD in the germline V gene.

The chain's CDR3 is CASSQHRETQYF. The CDR3 DNA follows: TGTGCCAGCAGTCAGCACAGGGAGACCCAGTACTTC. The chain links TRBV27 to TRBJ2-5, with D possibly being TRBD1 (5 bases). V was cut by 5 bases and J by 5 bases, with 9 bases left in between. CDR3 length equals 12 residues. Per the germline V gene, CDR1 is MNHEY and CDR2 is SMNVEV (reference sequence).

This clone was seen only a few times. This chain uses TRBV6-5 with TRBJ1-3; no clear D gene. The CDR3 extends over 15 amino acids. CDR1 and CDR2 (germline): MNHEY, SVGAGI. Trimming removed 0 bases from V and 1 base from J, with 7 bases in between. The CDR3 loop reads CASSYSRWSGNTIYF. In DNA, the CDR3 is TGTGCCAGCAGTTACTCGAGGTGGTCTGGAAACACCATATATTTT.

The genes are TRBV5-6 and TRBJ2-3, with D possibly being TRBD1 (5 bases). Germline lookup yields CDR1 SGHDT and CDR2 YYEEEE. The CDR3 extends over 14 amino acids. The V and J ends lost 4 bases and 6 bases respectively, with 15 bases between them. For the CDR3, the DNA is TGTGCCAGCAGCCAGACAGCTCTGGGGGATACGCAGTATTTT. It yields the protein CASSQTALGDTQYF.

The chain is built from TRBV25-1 and TRBJ2-5; D remains unclear. Trimming stripped 4 bases from V and 3 bases from J, with 6 bases between. Germline-derived CDR1 and CDR2 are MGHDK and SYGVNS. The CDR3 loop spans 12 amino acids. CDR3 coding DNA: TGTGCCAGCAGTGGTAGCAAAGAGACCCAGTACTTC. Translation gives CASSGSKETQYF.

This chain uses TRBV5-8 with TRBJ1-2, with 10 bases aligning to TRBD1. This CDR3 spans 16 amino acids. The trim removed 6 bases at V and 0 bases at J, leaving 8 bases unmatched. Germline V gene lookup returns CDR1 SGHTS and CDR2 YDEGEE. The CDR3 here is CASTWGQGPSNYGYTF. In nucleotides, the CDR3 is TGTGCCAGCACCTGGGGACAGGGGCCATCTAACTATGGCTACACCTTC. Looking up the rest from reference TRBV5-8 and TRBJ1-2 gives the full variable domain: EAGVTQSPTHLIKTRGQQATLRCSPISGHTSVYWYQQALGLGLQFLLWYDEGEERNRGNFPPRFSGRQFPNYSSELNVNALELEDSALYLCASTWGQGPSNYGYTFGSGTRLTVV.

This clone has a handful of counts. The genes are TRBV28 and TRBJ2-1, with no clear D. Germline V gives CDR1 MDHEN, CDR2 SYDVKM. V was clipped by 2 bases and J by 2 bases, with 10 bases between them. The CDR3 runs to 15 residues. CDR3 loop: CASSLPGNAYNEQFF. CDR3 nucleotide sequence: TGTGCCAGCAGTTTACCGGGTAATGCCTACAATGAGCAGTTCTTC.

J is TRBJ1-4 and V is TRBV6-5, with TRBD1 matching 10 bases. CDR1 and CDR2 from the germline V gene are MNHEY and SVGAGI. The length of the CDR3 is 14 residues. V shed 6 bases, J shed 4 bases, and the junction held 2 bases outside the gene matches. CDR3 loop: CASRRDRGNEKLFF. CDR3 DNA sequence: TGTGCCAGCAGGCGGGACAGGGGTAATGAAAAACTGTTTTTT.

The chain employs TRBV19 and TRBJ2-7, with 7 bases lining up with TRBD1. Germline V gene data show CDR1 as LNHDA and CDR2 as SQIVND (reference sequence). This CDR3 contains 14 residues. V lost 5 bases to trimming and J lost 0 bases; unmatched junction nucleotides: 4. The CDR3 loop is CASSYRDSSYEQYF. DNA of the CDR3: TGTGCCAGTAGTTACCGGGACAGCTCCTACGAGCAGTACTTC.

The chain couples TRBV28 to TRBJ2-1; the match to TRBD1 covers 9 bases. V shed 1 base and J 4 bases; nucleotides not matched to a gene: 14. The length of the CDR3 is 19 residues. Per the germline V gene, CDR1 is MDHEN and CDR2 is SYDVKM. The CDR3 region has the DNA TGTGCCAGCAGTTTATTAGGCCCACTGACAGGGGGATCATACAATGAGCAGTTCTTC. Its translation is CASSLLGPLTGGSYNEQFF.

Only a few counts were recorded for this clone. The CDR3 DNA is TGTGCCTGGACCCCAACCCGGACTAGCGGACTCTACAATGAGCAGTTCTTC. Amino acids: CAWTPTRTSGLYNEQFF. This chain uses TRBV30 with TRBJ2-1, with 10 nucleotides matching TRBD2. CDR1 GTSNPN and CDR2 SVGIG come from the germline V gene (reference sequence). The V gene end was trimmed by 4 bases and the J gene end by 3 bases; junction bases not matched to a gene: 12. The CDR3 runs to 17 residues.

In regard to this clone: The same CDR3 is also encoded by other DNA sequences in this sample. The chain uses TRBV6-5 and TRBJ2-7, with TRBD1 matching 12 bases. The CDR3 is 14 residues long. V shed 3 bases and J 5 bases; nucleotides not matched to a gene: 2. Per germline, CDR1 MNHEY and CDR2 SVGAGI. This CDR3 is CASSYGTGGNEQYF. The CDR3 region has the DNA TGTGCCAGCAGTTATGGGACAGGGGGCAACGAGCAGTACTTC.

J is TRBJ1-2 and V is TRBV10-3; D might be TRBD1 (6 bases). Germline CDR1 is ENHRY and CDR2 is SYGVKD. CDR3 length: 14 amino acids. The V end was cut by 2 bases, the J end by 4 bases, with 11 bases between. This CDR3 is CAISEGGYGYGYTF. In DNA, the CDR3 is TGTGCCATCAGTGAGGGGGGCTACGGCTATGGCTACACCTTC.

This chain connects TRBV2 to TRBJ1-1; 10 bases are shared with TRBD1. The V gene's germline CDR1 is SNHLY and CDR2 FYNNEI. CDR3 length: 17 amino acids. The CDR3 here is CGQASGQGEFFYTEAFF. CDR3 coding DNA: TGTGGCCAGGCCAGCGGACAGGGGGAGTTTTTTTACACTGAAGCTTTCTTT.

This clone was seen once. This chain joins TRBV11-2 and TRBJ2-7; 8 bases agree with TRBD1. Looked up from germline, CDR1 is SGHAT and CDR2 is FQNNGV. The CDR3 spans 15 residues. V gave up 2 bases and J gave up 4 bases; unmatched junction bases: 7. For the CDR3, the DNA is TGTGCCAGCAGCTTAAGGCCGCGACAGGGGTACGAGCAGTACTTC. Translating gives CASSLRPRQGYEQYF.

The DNA for the CDR3 is TGTGCCAGCAGCCGGGGAACTAGTACTGAAGCTTTCTTT. Its translation: CASSRGTSTEAFF. The V and J genes are TRBV7-2 and TRBJ1-1; D not certain. The CDR3 covers 13 residues. From germline, CDR1 is SGHTA and CDR2 FQGNSA. Trimming left V 5 bases short and J 5 bases short, with 12 bases between.